This T cell receptor (beta chain) appears in the sequencing data of a study of OX40 agonist ivuxolimab in advanced cancers. Across the study: Ivuxolimab, which patients received intravenously every 2 weeks, was dosed at 0.01 to 10 mg/kg. Partial responses were recorded for three patients, including one with hepatocellular carcinoma and two with cutaneous melanoma. Overall study findings and caveats: Expanded clones were, on average, more numerous among CD8+ T cells than CD4+.

Produced via immunoSEQ multiplex PCR; TCRdb's table is partial and in-frame only. This sample has about 38,000 clones, with 85% to 90% found just once. The length of the CDR3 is 16 residues. Trimming removed 6 bases at V and 0 bases at J, with 16 bases between. Germline CDR1 and CDR2: SGHRS and YFSETQ. Worth noting for this clone: Its antigen remains unidentified.

Source: CD4+ or CD8+ T cells sorted from blood, taken in a trial of the OX40 agonist ivuxolimab. The chain links TRBV5-1 to TRBJ1-3, with D perhaps TRBD1 (6 bases). The sequence was obtained from an adult with an advanced solid tumor such as melanoma, head and neck, liver or kidney cancer. The CDR3 sequence: CASTLDSTFSGNTIYF. CDR3 coding DNA: TGCGCCAGCACCCTGGACAGTACCTTCTCTGGAAACACCATATATTTT. The variable domain in full, with the rest retrieved from reference TRBV5-1 and TRBJ1-3, is KAGVTQTPRYLIKTRGQQVTLSCSPISGHRSVSWYQQTPGQGLQFLFEYFSETQRNKGNFPGRFSGRQFSNSRSEMNVSTLELGDSALYLCASTLDSTFSGNTIYFGEGSWLTVV.